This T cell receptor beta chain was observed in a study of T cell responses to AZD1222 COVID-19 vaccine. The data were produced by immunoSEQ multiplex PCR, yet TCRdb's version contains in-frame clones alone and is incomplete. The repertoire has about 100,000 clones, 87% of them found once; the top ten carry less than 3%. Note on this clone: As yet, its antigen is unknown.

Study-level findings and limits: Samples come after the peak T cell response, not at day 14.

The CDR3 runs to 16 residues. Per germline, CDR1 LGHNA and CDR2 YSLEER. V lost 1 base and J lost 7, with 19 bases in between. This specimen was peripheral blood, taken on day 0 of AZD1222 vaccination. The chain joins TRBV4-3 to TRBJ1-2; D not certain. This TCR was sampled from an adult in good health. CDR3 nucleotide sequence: TGCGCCAGCAGCCAAGTAATCATAGAAACTGCTCGTGGCTACACCTTC. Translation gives CASSQVIIETARGYTF.